Shown below are 2 T cell receptor beta chains from a single sample sequenced in a study of CD8 T cells in ankylosing spondylitis. Each CDR3 protein gets one entry after TCRdb re-called the 5' RACE reads with MiXCR. The sample records about 160,000 distinct CDR3 sequences, 15% to 20% being singletons. The sample taken for sequencing was blood, either unsorted or a sorted T cell fraction (not recorded which). These receptors all stem from a male donor with ankylosing spondylitis or in good health (not recorded which).

V and J are TRBV29-1 and TRBJ2-1, with D perhaps TRBD1 (5 bases). CDR1 and CDR2 from the germline V gene are SQVTM and ANQGSEA. This CDR3 region has 10 residues. V was pared by 7 bases and J by 9 bases, with 10 bases between. The CDR3 region is CSASQAEQFF. CDR3 DNA sequence: TGCAGCGCCTCACAGGCTGAGCAGTTCTTC.

In this sample, this clonotype turned up many times. This chain connects TRBV5-1 to TRBJ1-2; 8 nucleotides agree with TRBD1. The CDR3 has 13 amino acids. Germline V lookup: CDR1 SGHRS, CDR2 YFSETQ. V was pared by 2 bases and J by 6 bases, with 3 bases of the junction left unmatched. The CDR3 region is CASSLQGEHGYTF. The CDR3 DNA sequence: TGCGCCAGCAGCTTACAGGGGGAGCATGGCTACACCTTC.